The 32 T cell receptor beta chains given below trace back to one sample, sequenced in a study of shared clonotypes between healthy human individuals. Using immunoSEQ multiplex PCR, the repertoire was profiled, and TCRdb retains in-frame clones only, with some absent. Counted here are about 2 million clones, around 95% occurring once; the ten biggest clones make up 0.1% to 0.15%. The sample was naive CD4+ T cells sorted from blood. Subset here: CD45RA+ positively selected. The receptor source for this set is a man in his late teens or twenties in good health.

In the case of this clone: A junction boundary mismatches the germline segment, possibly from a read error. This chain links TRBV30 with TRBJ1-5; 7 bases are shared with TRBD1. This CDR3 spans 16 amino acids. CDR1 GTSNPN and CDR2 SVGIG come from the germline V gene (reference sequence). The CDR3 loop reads CASSQPGQVPGQPQHF. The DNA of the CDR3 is TGCGCCAGCAGCCAACCCGGACAGGTCCCAGGACAGCCCCAGCATTTT. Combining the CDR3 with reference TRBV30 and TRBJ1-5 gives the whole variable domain SQTIHQWPATLVQPVGSPLSLECTVEGTSNPNLYWYRQAAGRGLQLLFYSVGIGQISSEVPQNLSASRPQDRQFILSSKKLLLSDSGFYLCASSQPGQVPGQPQHFGDGTRLSIL.

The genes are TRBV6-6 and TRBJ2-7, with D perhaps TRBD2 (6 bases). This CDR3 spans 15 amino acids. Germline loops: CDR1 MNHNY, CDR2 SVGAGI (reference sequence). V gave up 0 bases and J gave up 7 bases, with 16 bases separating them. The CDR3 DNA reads TGTGCCAGCAGTTACTCGGTCCGGGACTTCGGGGAGCAGTACTTC. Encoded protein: CASSYSVRDFGEQYF.

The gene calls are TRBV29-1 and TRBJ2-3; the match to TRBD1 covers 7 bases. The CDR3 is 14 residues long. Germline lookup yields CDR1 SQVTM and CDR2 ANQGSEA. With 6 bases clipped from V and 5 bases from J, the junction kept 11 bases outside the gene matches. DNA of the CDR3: TGCAGCGTCCCTCGGACAGGTGTGCTAGATACGCAGTATTTT. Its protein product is CSVPRTGVLDTQYF.

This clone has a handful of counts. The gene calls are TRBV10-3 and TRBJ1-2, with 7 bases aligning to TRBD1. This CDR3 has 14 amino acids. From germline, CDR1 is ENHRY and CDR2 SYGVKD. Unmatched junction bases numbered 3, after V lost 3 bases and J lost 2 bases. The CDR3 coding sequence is TGTGCCATCAGTGACCAACAGGGGAACTATGGCTACACCTTC. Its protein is CAISDQQGNYGYTF.

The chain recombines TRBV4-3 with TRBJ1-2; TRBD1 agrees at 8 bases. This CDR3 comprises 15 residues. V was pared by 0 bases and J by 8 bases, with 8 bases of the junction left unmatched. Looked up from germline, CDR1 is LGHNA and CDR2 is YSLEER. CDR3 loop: CASSQDPGTGSGYTF. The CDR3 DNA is TGCGCCAGCAGCCAAGATCCAGGGACAGGTTCGGGCTACACCTTC.

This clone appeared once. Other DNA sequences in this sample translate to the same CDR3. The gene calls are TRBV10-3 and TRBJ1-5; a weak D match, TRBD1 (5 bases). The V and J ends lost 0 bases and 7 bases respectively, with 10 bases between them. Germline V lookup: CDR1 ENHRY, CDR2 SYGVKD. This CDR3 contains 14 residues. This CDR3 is CAISESGGGQPQHF. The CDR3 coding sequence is TGTGCCATCAGTGAGTCGGGGGGAGGCCAGCCCCAGCATTTT.

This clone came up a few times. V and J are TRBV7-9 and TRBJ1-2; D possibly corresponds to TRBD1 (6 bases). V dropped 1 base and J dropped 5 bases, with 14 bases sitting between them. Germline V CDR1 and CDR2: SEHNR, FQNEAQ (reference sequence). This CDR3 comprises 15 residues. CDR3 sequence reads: CASSLGRQAAYGYTF. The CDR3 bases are TGTGCCAGCAGCTTAGGGAGACAGGCGGCGTATGGCTACACCTTC.

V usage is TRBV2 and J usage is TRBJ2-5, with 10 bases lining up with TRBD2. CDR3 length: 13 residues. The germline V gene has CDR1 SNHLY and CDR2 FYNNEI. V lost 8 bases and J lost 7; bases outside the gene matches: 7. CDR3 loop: CASSSQREGTQYF. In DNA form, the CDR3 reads TGTGCCAGCTCTAGTCAGCGGGAGGGGACCCAGTACTTC.

The CDR3, as DNA: TGTGCCAGCAGCTTAGCCAGCCCAGCCCACGAGCAGTACTTC. It yields the protein CASSLASPAHEQYF. The chain uses TRBV7-2 and TRBJ2-7; D uncertain. CDR1 is SGHTA, CDR2 FQGNSA, per germline. This CDR3 comprises 14 residues. V gave up 0 bases and J gave up 5 bases, with 11 bases separating them. Combining the CDR3 with reference TRBV7-2 and TRBJ2-7 gives the whole variable domain GAGVSQSPSNKVTEKGKDVELRCDPISGHTALYWYRQSLGQGLEFLIYFQGNSAPDKSGLPSDRFSAERTGGSVSTLTIQRTQQEDSAVYLCASSLASPAHEQYFGPGTRLTVT.

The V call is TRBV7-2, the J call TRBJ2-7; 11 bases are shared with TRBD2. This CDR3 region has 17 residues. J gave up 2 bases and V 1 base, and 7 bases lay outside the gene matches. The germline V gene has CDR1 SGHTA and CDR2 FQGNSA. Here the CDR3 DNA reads TGTGCCAGCAGCTTAGGCGTGGTGACTAGCGGGGCCTACGAGCAGTACTTC. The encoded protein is CASSLGVVTSGAYEQYF. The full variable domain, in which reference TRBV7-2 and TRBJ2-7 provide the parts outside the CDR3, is GAGVSQSPSNKVTEKGKDVELRCDPISGHTALYWYRQSLGQGLEFLIYFQGNSAPDKSGLPSDRFSAERTGGSVSTLTIQRTQQEDSAVYLCASSLGVVTSGAYEQYFGPGTRLTVT.

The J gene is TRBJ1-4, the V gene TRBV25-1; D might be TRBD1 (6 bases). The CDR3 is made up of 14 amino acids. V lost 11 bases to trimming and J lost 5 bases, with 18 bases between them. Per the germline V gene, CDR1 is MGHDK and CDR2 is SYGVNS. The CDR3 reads CAEGGAPANEKLFF. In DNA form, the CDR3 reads TGTGCCGAAGGGGGGGCTCCCGCAAATGAAAAACTGTTTTTT.

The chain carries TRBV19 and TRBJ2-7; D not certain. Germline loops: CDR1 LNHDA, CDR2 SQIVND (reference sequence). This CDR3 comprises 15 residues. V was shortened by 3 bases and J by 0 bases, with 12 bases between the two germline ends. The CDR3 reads CASSIGSSDSYEQYF. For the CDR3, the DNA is TGTGCCAGTAGTATCGGCAGCTCGGACTCCTACGAGCAGTACTTC. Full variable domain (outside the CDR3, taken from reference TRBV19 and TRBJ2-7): DGGITQSPKYLFRKEGQNVTLSCEQNLNHDAMYWYRQDPGQGLRLIYYSQIVNDFQKGDIAEGYSVSREKKESFPLTVTSAQKNPTAFYLCASSIGSSDSYEQYFGPGTRLTVT.

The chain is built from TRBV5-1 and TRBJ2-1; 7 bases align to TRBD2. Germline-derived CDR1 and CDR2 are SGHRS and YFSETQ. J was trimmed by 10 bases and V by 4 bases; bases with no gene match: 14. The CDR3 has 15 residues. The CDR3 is CASSPPSGVFQEQFF. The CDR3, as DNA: TGCGCCAGCAGCCCGCCGAGCGGGGTCTTCCAAGAGCAGTTCTTC.

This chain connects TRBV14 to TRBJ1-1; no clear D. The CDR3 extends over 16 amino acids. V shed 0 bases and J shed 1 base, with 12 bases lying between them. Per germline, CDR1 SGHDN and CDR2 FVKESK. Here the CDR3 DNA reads TGTGCCAGCAGCCAAGATAAGGGCCAGAAGAACACTGAAGCTTTCTTT. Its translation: CASSQDKGQKNTEAFF.

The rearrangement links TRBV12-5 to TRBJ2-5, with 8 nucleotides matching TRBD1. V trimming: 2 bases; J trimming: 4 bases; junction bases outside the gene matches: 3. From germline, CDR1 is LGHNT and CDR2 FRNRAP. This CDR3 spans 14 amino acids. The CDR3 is CASGLNTGGETQYF. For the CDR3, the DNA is TGTGCTAGTGGTTTGAATACAGGGGGAGAGACCCAGTACTTC.

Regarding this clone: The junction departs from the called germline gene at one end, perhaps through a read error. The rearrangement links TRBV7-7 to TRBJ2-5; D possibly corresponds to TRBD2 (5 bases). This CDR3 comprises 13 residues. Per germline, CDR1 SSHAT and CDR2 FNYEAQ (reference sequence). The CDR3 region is CASSPGIQETQYF. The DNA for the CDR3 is TGTGCTAGCAGCCCCGGGATACAAGAGACCCAGTACTTC.

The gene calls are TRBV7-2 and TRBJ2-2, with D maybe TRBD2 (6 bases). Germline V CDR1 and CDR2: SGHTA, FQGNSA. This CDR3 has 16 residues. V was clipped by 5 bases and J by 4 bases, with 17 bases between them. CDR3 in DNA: TGTGCCAGCAGCGTGACTAGTTGGCCGAGCACCGGGGAGCTGTTTTTT. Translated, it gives CASSVTSWPSTGELFF.

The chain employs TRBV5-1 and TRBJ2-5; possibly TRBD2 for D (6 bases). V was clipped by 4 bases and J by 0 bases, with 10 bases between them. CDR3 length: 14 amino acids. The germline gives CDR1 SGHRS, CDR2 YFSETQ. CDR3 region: CASSPGTYQETQYF. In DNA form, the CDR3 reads TGCGCCAGCAGCCCCGGGACTTACCAAGAGACCCAGTACTTC. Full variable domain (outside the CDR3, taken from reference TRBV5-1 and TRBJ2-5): KAGVTQTPRYLIKTRGQQVTLSCSPISGHRSVSWYQQTPGQGLQFLFEYFSETQRNKGNFPGRFSGRQFSNSRSEMNVSTLELGDSALYLCASSPGTYQETQYFGPGTRLLVL.

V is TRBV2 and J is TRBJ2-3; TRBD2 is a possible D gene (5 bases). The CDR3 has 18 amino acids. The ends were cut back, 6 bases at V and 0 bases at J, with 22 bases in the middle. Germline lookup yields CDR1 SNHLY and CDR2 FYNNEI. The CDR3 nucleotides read TGTGCCAGCAGGGTACAGACGCCTCGCGGGCTTAGCACAGATACGCAGTATTTT. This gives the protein CASRVQTPRGLSTDTQYF.

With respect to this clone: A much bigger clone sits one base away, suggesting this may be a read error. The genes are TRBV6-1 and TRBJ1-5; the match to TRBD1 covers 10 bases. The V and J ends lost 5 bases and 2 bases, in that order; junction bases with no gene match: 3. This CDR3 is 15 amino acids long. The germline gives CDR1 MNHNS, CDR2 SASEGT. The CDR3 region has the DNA TGTGCCAGCAGTTCCGGGACAGGGGGCAATCAGCCCCAGCATTTT. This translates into CASSSGTGGNQPQHF.

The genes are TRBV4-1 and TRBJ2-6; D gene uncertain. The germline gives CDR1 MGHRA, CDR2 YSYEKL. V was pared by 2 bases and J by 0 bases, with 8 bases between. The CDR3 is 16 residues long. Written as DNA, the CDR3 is TGCGCCAGCAGCCAATACAGAAACTCTGGGGCCAACGTCCTGACTTTC. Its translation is CASSQYRNSGANVLTF.

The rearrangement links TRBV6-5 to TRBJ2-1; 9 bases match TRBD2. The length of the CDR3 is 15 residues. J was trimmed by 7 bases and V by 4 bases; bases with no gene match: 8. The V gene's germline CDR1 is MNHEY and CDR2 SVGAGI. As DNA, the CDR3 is TGTGCCAGCAGTTCTCCGGGACTAGCAAGGAATGAGCAGTTCTTC. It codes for CASSSPGLARNEQFF.

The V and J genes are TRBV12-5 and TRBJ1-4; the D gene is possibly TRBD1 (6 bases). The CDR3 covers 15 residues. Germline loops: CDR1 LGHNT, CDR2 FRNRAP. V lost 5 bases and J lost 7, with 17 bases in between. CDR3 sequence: CASGDRTGQREKLFF. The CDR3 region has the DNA TGTGCTAGTGGTGACCGAACAGGGCAGCGTGAAAAACTGTTTTTT.

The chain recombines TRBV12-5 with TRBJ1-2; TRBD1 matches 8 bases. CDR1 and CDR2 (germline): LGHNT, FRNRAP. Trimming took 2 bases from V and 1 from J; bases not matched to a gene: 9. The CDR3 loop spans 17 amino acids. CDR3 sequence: CASGLWTGPGGNYGYTF. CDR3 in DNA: TGTGCTAGTGGTTTGTGGACAGGGCCCGGGGGTAACTATGGCTACACCTTC.

The CDR3 DNA follows: TGCAGTGCTCGGCGTCTAGCGGAGCAGTACTTC. It translates to CSARRLAEQYF. The V gene is TRBV20-1, the J gene TRBJ2-7; possible D gene TRBD2, 6 bases. With 5 bases removed from V and 7 bases from J, the gap between germline ends came to 12 bases. Germline CDR1 is DFQATT and CDR2 is SNEGSKA (reference sequence). The CDR3 length is 11 residues.

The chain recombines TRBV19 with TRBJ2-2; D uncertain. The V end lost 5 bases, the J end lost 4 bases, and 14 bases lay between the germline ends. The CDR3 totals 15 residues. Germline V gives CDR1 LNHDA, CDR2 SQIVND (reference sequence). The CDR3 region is CASSPEDPLTGELFF. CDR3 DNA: TGTGCCAGTAGTCCAGAGGACCCACTCACCGGGGAGCTGTTTTTT.

The CDR3 nucleotides read TGTGCCAGCAGGGGTCCGGGGGGGTACGAGCAGTACTTC. Translation: CASRGPGGYEQYF. The chain is built from TRBV6-5 and TRBJ2-7; 8 bases map to TRBD2. CDR3 length: 13 residues. After removal of 6 bases from V and 4 bases from J, the junction contained 5 bases not matched to a gene. In germline, CDR1 is MNHEY, CDR2 SVGAGI.

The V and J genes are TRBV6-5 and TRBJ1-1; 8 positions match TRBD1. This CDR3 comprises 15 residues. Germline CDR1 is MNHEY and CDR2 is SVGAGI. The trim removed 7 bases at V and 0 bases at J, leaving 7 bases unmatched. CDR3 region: CASKGQAIMNTEAFF. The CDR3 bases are TGTGCCAGCAAGGGACAGGCGATAATGAACACTGAAGCTTTCTTT.

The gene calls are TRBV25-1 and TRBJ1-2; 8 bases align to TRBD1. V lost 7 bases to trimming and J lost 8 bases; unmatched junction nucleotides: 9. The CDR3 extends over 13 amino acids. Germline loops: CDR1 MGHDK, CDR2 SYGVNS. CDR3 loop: CASNSGTGLGYTF. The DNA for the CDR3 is TGTGCCAGCAACTCCGGGACAGGCCTAGGCTACACCTTC.

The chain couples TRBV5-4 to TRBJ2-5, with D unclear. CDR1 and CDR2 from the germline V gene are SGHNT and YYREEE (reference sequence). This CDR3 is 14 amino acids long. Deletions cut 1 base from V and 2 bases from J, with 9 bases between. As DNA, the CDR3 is TGTGCCAGCAGCTTGACTTATTTACAAGAGACCCAGTACTTC. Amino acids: CASSLTYLQETQYF. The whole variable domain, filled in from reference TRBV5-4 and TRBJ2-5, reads ETGVTQSPTHLIKTRGQQVTLRCSSQSGHNTVSWYQQALGQGPQFIFQYYREEENGRGNFPPRFSGLQFPNYSSELNVNALELDDSALYLCASSLTYLQETQYFGPGTRLLVL.

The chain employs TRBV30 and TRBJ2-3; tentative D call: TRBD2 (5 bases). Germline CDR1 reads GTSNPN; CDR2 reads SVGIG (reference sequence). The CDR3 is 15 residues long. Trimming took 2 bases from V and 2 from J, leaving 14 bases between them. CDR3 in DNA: TGTGCCTGGAGTCCAACCGGGAAACCCACAGATACGCAGTATTTT. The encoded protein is CAWSPTGKPTDTQYF.

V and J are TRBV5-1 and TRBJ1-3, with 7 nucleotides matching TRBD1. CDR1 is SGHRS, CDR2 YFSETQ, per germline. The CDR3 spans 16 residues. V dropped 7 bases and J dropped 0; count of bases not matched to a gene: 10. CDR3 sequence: CASGLEGAISGNTIYF. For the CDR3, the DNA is TGCGCCAGCGGCCTTGAGGGGGCCATCTCTGGAAACACCATATATTTT.